The next 7 T cell receptor beta chains were all read from a single sample in a study of blood T cell repertoires in COVID-19. The protocol was immunoSEQ multiplex PCR, while the TCRdb copy is restricted to in-frame clones and leaves out a portion. The profile covers some 190,000 clones, with 86% appearing a single time and approximately 5% taken by the ten largest. The sequencing sample was made of PBMCs or T cells enriched from blood (not recorded which). The source of these receptors is a man in his forties with acute COVID-19.

The rearrangement uses TRBV24-1 and TRBJ2-2; TRBD2 matches at 11 bases. The ends lost 3 bases at V and 6 bases at J; junction bases unmatched: 11. Germline CDR1 and CDR2: KGHDR and SFDVKD. There are 18 residues in the CDR3. The chain's CDR3 is CATSDPGSLAGAAGELFF. The DNA of the CDR3 is TGTGCCACCAGTGATCCTGGGTCACTAGCGGGAGCGGCCGGGGAGCTGTTTTTT.

V usage is TRBV9 and J usage is TRBJ1-1; possible D gene TRBD1, 6 bases. This CDR3 has 15 residues. V was trimmed by 3 bases and J by 1 base, leaving 13 bases between them. Germline-derived CDR1 and CDR2 are SGDLS and YYNGEE. CDR3 nucleotide sequence: TGTGCCAGCAGCGAGGAGCAGGGGACGAACACTGAAGCTTTCTTT. This sequence encodes CASSEEQGTNTEAFF.

This clone was found a few times. The rearrangement uses TRBV3-1 (or the pseudogene TRBV3-2) and TRBJ2-7, with a possible D match to TRBD2 (6 bases). CDR1 LGHDT and CDR2 YNNKEL come from the germline V gene (reference sequence). V was cut by 1 base and J by 2 bases, with 9 bases left in between. This CDR3 comprises 14 residues. CDR3 in DNA: TGTGCCAGCAGCCAAGTGGGGGGAACCTACGAGCAGTACTTC. Translated, it gives CASSQVGGTYEQYF.

This clone came up a few times. The genes are TRBV9 and TRBJ2-3; unclear D gene. Germline loops: CDR1 SGDLS, CDR2 YYNGEE. The CDR3 is 14 amino acids. V lost 3 bases and J lost 0, with 8 bases in between. The CDR3 DNA reads TGTGCCAGCAGCGCCACAGTGAGCACAGATACGCAGTATTTT. Protein sequence: CASSATVSTDTQYF.

This clone was seen more than once but under ten times. The chain recombines TRBV15 with TRBJ2-7, with D possibly TRBD2 on 6 matching bases. Trimming pared 8 bases from V and 4 bases from J, leaving 18 bases between. In germline, CDR1 is LNHNV, CDR2 YYDKDF (reference sequence). There are 14 residues in the CDR3. The CDR3 here is CATSSGTALYEQYF. For the CDR3, the DNA is TGTGCCACCTCGTCCGGGACTGCATTGTACGAGCAGTACTTC.

In its sample, this clone was seen once. The chain couples TRBV2 to TRBJ2-4; 9 bases line up with TRBD1. Germline V gives CDR1 SNHLY, CDR2 FYNNEI. The CDR3 totals 13 residues. The V segment lost 6 bases and the J segment 5 bases; nucleotides outside the gene matches: 2. For the CDR3, the DNA is TGTGCCAGCAGGGGACAGGGTGAAAACATTCAGTACTTC. It is translated as CASRGQGENIQYF.

This chain connects TRBV13 to TRBJ2-3, with 7 positions matching TRBD2. This CDR3 is built from 16 residues. The germline gives CDR1 PRHDT, CDR2 FYEKMQ (reference sequence). The V and J ends lost 1 base and 0 bases, in that order; junction bases with no gene match: 4. CDR3 amino acids: CASSLAGGPSTDTQYF. DNA for the CDR3: TGTGCCAGCAGCTTAGCGGGAGGCCCAAGCACAGATACGCAGTATTTT.